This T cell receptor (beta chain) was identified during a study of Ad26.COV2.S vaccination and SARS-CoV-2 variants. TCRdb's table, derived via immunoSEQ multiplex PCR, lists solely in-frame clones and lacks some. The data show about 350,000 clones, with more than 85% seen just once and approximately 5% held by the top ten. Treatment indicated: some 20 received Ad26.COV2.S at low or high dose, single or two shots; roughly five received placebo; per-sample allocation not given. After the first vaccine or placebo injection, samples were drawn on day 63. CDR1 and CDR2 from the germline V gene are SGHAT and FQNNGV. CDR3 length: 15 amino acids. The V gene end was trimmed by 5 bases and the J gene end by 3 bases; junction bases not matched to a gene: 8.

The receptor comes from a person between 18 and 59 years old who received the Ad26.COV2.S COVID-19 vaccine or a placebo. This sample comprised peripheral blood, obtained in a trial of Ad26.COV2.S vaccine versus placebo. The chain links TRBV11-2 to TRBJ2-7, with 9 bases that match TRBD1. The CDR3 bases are TGTGCCAGCAGCAAAGCGGGACAGGGCTTCTACGAGCAGTACTTC. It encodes CASSKAGQGFYEQYF. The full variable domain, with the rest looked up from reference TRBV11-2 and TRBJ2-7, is EAGVAQSPRYKIIEKRQSVAFWCNPISGHATLYWYQQILGQGPKLLIQFQNNGVVDDSQLPKDRFSAERLKGVDSTLKIQPAKLEDSAVYLCASSKAGQGFYEQYFGPGTRLTVT.